The 11 T cell receptor beta chains below all came from one sample that was sequenced in a study of spatial heterogeneity in lung cancer. Study conclusions and caveats: Expanded alpha and beta TCR counts within tumors tracked tumor mutation counts.

TCRdb ran MiXCR on the 5' RACE reads and lists one entry per CDR3 protein. This sample yields approximately 7,000 distinct CDR3 sequences, of which 3% to 4% are seen a single time; approximately 16% belongs to the top ten. Antigens for these TCRs are unknown. Time point given: sample taken at primary tumor resection. This material consisted of lung tumor tissue, taken at surgery. The source of these receptors is a male donor with early-stage non-small cell lung cancer.

In its sample, this clonotype was seen many times. V gene TRBV29-1 combines with J gene TRBJ2-3, with D unresolved. This CDR3 has 13 residues. The germline V gene has CDR1 SQVTM and CDR2 ANQGSEA. V was clipped by 4 bases and J by 1 base, with 9 bases between them. DNA of the CDR3: TGCAGCGTTGGAATAGCCGGCACAGATACGCAGTATTTT. Protein product: CSVGIAGTDTQYF.

This clonotype rates as medium-sized (0.01 to 0.1%). The CDR3 region is CASGGTSVSYEQYF. Here the CDR3 DNA reads TGCGCCAGCGGAGGGACTAGCGTATCCTACGAGCAGTACTTC. V usage is TRBV10-1 and J usage is TRBJ2-7; TRBD2 matches at 10 bases. Germline loops: CDR1 WNHNN, CDR2 SYGVQD (reference sequence). After removal of 8 bases from V and 1 base from J, the junction contained 5 bases not matched to a gene. The CDR3 is 14 residues long.

This clonotype rates as large. The chain links TRBV13 to TRBJ2-4; 11 nucleotides match TRBD1. CDR3 length: 16 residues. With 5 bases clipped from V and 7 bases from J, the junction kept 10 bases outside the gene matches. The germline CDR1 and CDR2 sequences are PRHDT and FYEKMQ (reference sequence). The CDR3 bases are TGTGCCAGCAGCCCTCCCTCGGGACAGGGGGTCAACATTCAGTACTTC. This sequence encodes CASSPPSGQGVNIQYF.

This clonotype was counted ten times or more. The CDR3 DNA sequence: TGCAGCGTTGACCAGGGCGAGGAGACCCAGTACTTC. Translation: CSVDQGEETQYF. This chain joins TRBV29-1 and TRBJ2-5; TRBD1 is a possible D gene (5 bases). Germline values: CDR1 SQVTM, CDR2 ANQGSEA. This CDR3 spans 12 amino acids. V was cut by 3 bases and J by 5 bases, with 10 bases left in between.

By share, this clonotype ranks as medium-sized. The V call is TRBV20-1, the J call TRBJ2-7; 12 nucleotides align to TRBD2. This CDR3 comprises 15 residues. With 6 bases clipped from V and 3 bases from J, the junction kept 9 bases outside the gene matches. CDR1 DFQATT and CDR2 SNEGSKA come from the germline V gene (reference sequence). CDR3 protein: CSALTSGGLNYEQYF. CDR3 sequence (DNA): TGCAGTGCGCTGACTAGCGGGGGCCTCAACTACGAGCAGTACTTC.

This clonotype was counted at least ten times. The chain employs TRBV12-3 or TRBV12-4 and TRBJ1-3; D remains unclear. The length of the CDR3 is 13 residues. V dropped 3 bases and J dropped 5 bases, with 8 bases sitting between them. DNA for the CDR3: TGTGCCAGCAGTTTCAGGCTTAGAAACACCATATATTTT. This codes for CASSFRLRNTIYF.

This clonotype is categorized as medium-sized. The CDR3 region has the DNA TGCAGTGCTCTTCCGACAGGGGGCGCGTATGGCTACACCTTC. It is translated as CSALPTGGAYGYTF. This chain connects TRBV20-1 to TRBJ1-2; 10 nucleotides align to TRBD1. The CDR3 loop spans 14 amino acids. The J segment lost 5 bases and the V segment lost 5 bases, leaving 8 bases of the junction unmatched. Germline assignment: CDR1 DFQATT and CDR2 SNEGSKA (reference sequence).

This clonotype was seen ten or more times. The chain carries TRBV3-1 and TRBJ2-7, with TRBD2 matching 8 bases. The germline gives CDR1 LGHDT, CDR2 YNNKEL (reference sequence). This CDR3 has 12 residues. Trimming removed 5 bases from V and 5 bases from J; junction bases left unmatched: 2. CDR3: CASSGSGNEQYF. The CDR3, as DNA: TGTGCCAGCAGCGGTAGCGGGAACGAGCAGTACTTC.

This clonotype showed up many times. Possible read error: a much larger clone is one base away. This rearrangement joins TRBV2 to TRBJ1-2, with D unclear. CDR1 is SNHLY, CDR2 FYNNEI, per germline. The CDR3 covers 11 residues. V lost 5 bases and J 6 bases, leaving 7 bases between the germline ends. The CDR3 sequence: CASSPRDGYTF. The CDR3 DNA reads as TGTGCCAGCAGTCCAAGGGATGGCTACACCTTC.

This clonotype was detected many times. The chain employs TRBV11-2 and TRBJ2-7, with no clear D. The V gene lost 2 bases and the J gene lost 3 bases, with 11 bases spanning the gap. The CDR3 has 14 amino acids. Germline CDR1 reads SGHAT; CDR2 reads FQNNGV. The DNA of the CDR3 is TGTGCCAGCAGCTTAAGGCCCAGCAGCTACGAGCAGTACTTC. This gives the protein CASSLRPSSYEQYF.

Sample share makes this clonotype medium-sized. V is TRBV3-1 and J is TRBJ2-6; D call uncertain. The CDR3 runs to 15 residues. V was clipped by 1 base and J by 1 base, with 5 bases between them. Germline V gene data show CDR1 as LGHDT and CDR2 as YNNKEL (reference sequence). The CDR3 sequence is CASSQADSGANVLTF. The CDR3 DNA is TGTGCCAGCAGCCAAGCCGATTCTGGGGCCAACGTCCTGACTTTC.